A single sample is the source of the 6 T cell receptor beta chains below, sequenced in a study of T cell responses to AZD1222 COVID-19 vaccine. Some clones are missing from TCRdb's copy, which holds only in-frame ones; the method was immunoSEQ multiplex PCR. The data hold about 79,000 clones, with approximately 90% observed a single time. The material sequenced was peripheral blood, taken on day 0 of MenACWY control vaccination. The receptors were gathered from an adult in good health.

A single count supports this clone. This rearrangement joins TRBV19 to TRBJ2-2; D unclear. The CDR3 is made up of 14 amino acids. CDR1 is LNHDA, CDR2 SQIVND, per germline (reference sequence). Deletions cut 1 base from V and 4 bases from J, with 7 bases between. For the CDR3, the DNA is TGTGCCAGTAGTATAGGGGCAGCCACCGGGGAGCTGTTTTTT. It encodes CASSIGAATGELFF.

This rearrangement joins TRBV27 to TRBJ2-2; D is ambiguous. The CDR3 spans 12 residues. Between the trimmed V and J ends, which lost 6 bases and 6 bases, there was a span of 8 bases. Per the germline V gene, CDR1 is MNHEY and CDR2 is SMNVEV (reference sequence). The CDR3 reads CASRQTPGELFF. For the CDR3, the DNA is TGTGCCAGCAGGCAAACTCCCGGGGAGCTGTTTTTT.

The chain joins TRBV28 to TRBJ1-5; D unclear. Germline CDR1 MDHEN, CDR2 SYDVKM. This CDR3 contains 11 residues. V lost 4 bases and J 7 bases, leaving 5 bases between the germline ends. This CDR3 reads CASSSGQPQHF. For the CDR3, the DNA is TGTGCCAGCAGTTCGGGACAGCCCCAGCATTTT.

This clone has more than one count but fewer than ten. The rearrangement joins TRBV28 to TRBJ2-1; D possibly corresponds to TRBD2 (5 bases). The germline CDR1 and CDR2 sequences are MDHEN and SYDVKM. Trimming removed 3 bases from V and 0 bases from J, with 15 bases in between. The CDR3 contains 17 residues. Here the CDR3 DNA reads TGTGCCAGCAGTTTGTTAGTGGTAGGGAGCTCCTACAATGAGCAGTTCTTC. Residues: CASSLLVVGSSYNEQFF.

The chain couples TRBV3-1 (or the pseudogene TRBV3-2) to TRBJ1-2; no reliable D call. V was clipped by 0 bases and J by 5 bases, with 10 bases between them. CDR3 size: 14 residues. CDR1 is LGHDT, CDR2 YNNKEL, per germline (reference sequence). CDR3 sequence reads: CASSQDTGEYGYTF. Here the CDR3 DNA reads TGTGCCAGCAGCCAAGATACCGGAGAATATGGCTACACCTTC.

This chain joins TRBV27 and TRBJ1-4; TRBD1 is a possible D gene (5 bases). This CDR3 has 15 amino acids. Trimming pared 2 bases from V and 0 bases from J, leaving 7 bases between. Per the germline V gene, CDR1 is MNHEY and CDR2 is SMNVEV (reference sequence). The CDR3 here is CASSLLGATNEKLFF. In nucleotides, the CDR3 is TGTGCCAGCAGTTTACTGGGGGCAACTAATGAAAAACTGTTTTTT.